One sample yielded the 30 T cell receptor beta chains listed below, sequenced in a study of cytomegalovirus exposure and HLA in healthy donors (dated by TCRdb to the late 2010s). The method was the immunoSEQ multiplex PCR assay. For the multiplex PCR, a mixture combining 60 forward primers for TCR Vbeta segments and 13 reverse primers for TCR Jbeta segments was used. TCRdb obtained this table from immuneACCESS and retained in-frame rearrangements with V and J assigned. These tables miss some clones; where compared with another copy, unresolved V genes account for less than half of the shortfall, and the remainder is unexplained. The sample table lists under 90,000 clones, over 60% of them with a count of one. The ten most abundant clones make up roughly 7.2% of the sample. The specimen was PBMCs. All receptors derive from a man between 40 and 49 years old in good health and CMV-seropositive.

The rearrangement uses TRBV18 and TRBJ1-2, with D unresolved. The CDR3 runs 13 residues. V was clipped by 3 bases and J by 2 bases, with 7 bases between them. The germline V gene encodes CDR1 KGHSH and CDR2 LQKENI. CDR3 bases: TGTGCCAGCTCACCGATAGTCAACTATGGCTACACCTTC. This encodes CASSPIVNYGYTF. Full variable domain (remainder filled in from reference TRBV18 and TRBJ1-2): NAGVMQNPRHLVRRRGQEARLRCSPMKGHSHVYWYRQLPEEGLKFMVYLQKENIIDESGMPKERFSAEFPKEGPSILRIQQVVRGDSAAYFCASSPIVNYGYTFGSGTRLTVV.

The chain combines TRBV28 with TRBJ2-7; TRBD2 matches at 10 bases. The germline CDR1 and CDR2 sequences are MDHEN and SYDVKM. CDR3 length: 12 residues. The ends lost 7 bases at V and 6 bases at J; junction bases unmatched: 3. The CDR3 protein is CASKASGSEQYF. Here the CDR3 DNA reads TGTGCCAGCAAGGCTAGCGGGAGCGAGCAGTACTTC.

The chain links TRBV6-1 to TRBJ2-3; D remains ambiguous. Germline V gene data show CDR1 as MNHNS and CDR2 as SASEGT. This CDR3 has 14 amino acids. The V and J ends lost 4 bases and 5 bases respectively, with 13 bases between them. The chain's CDR3 is CASSGSYSLDTQYF. CDR3 coding DNA: TGTGCCAGCAGTGGGTCTTACTCGCTAGATACGCAGTATTTT.

The rearrangement uses TRBV6-5 and TRBJ2-3; no clear D gene. Per the germline V gene, CDR1 is MNHEY and CDR2 is SVGAGI. The CDR3 runs 13 residues. Trimming took off 7 bases at V and 1 base at J, with 9 bases between the two ends. CDR3 region: CASTPAGTDTQYF. CDR3 bases: TGTGCCAGCACCCCCGCGGGCACAGATACGCAGTATTTT.

This clone came up a few times. The chain employs TRBV14 and TRBJ2-1; D might be TRBD1 (6 bases). There are 13 residues in the CDR3. V lost 3 bases and J lost 10, with 13 bases in between. Germline V lookup: CDR1 SGHDN, CDR2 FVKESK. CDR3 in DNA: TGTGCCAGCAGCCAGGGACATGTTAACGAGCAGTTCTTC. Its translation is CASSQGHVNEQFF.

This chain joins TRBV7-2 and TRBJ2-5; weak D call: TRBD1 (6 bases). CDR1 SGHTA and CDR2 FQGNSA come from the germline V gene. The CDR3 is 14 residues long. V lost 3 bases to trimming and J lost 5 bases, with 13 bases between them. CDR3 protein: CASSFQGSLETQYF. The CDR3 nucleotides read TGTGCCAGCAGCTTTCAGGGGTCGTTGGAGACCCAGTACTTC.

The V call is TRBV27, the J call TRBJ1-1; no clear D gene. With 5 bases removed from V and 1 base from J, the gap between germline ends came to 14 bases. Germline CDR1 MNHEY, CDR2 SMNVEV (reference sequence). The CDR3 has 15 residues. CDR3 in amino acids: CASSLTSGWNTEAFF. As DNA, the CDR3 is TGTGCCAGCAGTCTTACCTCGGGATGGAACACTGAAGCTTTCTTT.

The gene calls are TRBV10-3 and TRBJ1-2, with D unresolved. CDR1 is ENHRY and CDR2 is SYGVKD in the germline V gene. The CDR3 length is 15 residues. V lost 2 bases, J lost 1 base, and 11 bases lay in between. The CDR3 region has the DNA TGTGCCATCAGTGAGGTAACCGACTATAACTATGGCTACACCTTC. The encoded protein is CAISEVTDYNYGYTF.

This clone was observed a handful of times. This chain joins TRBV6-1 and TRBJ2-7; D remains ambiguous. Germline loops: CDR1 MNHNS, CDR2 SASEGT. Between the trimmed V and J ends, which lost 8 bases and 5 bases, there was a span of 10 bases. There are 11 residues in the CDR3. This CDR3 is CASLMTHEQYF. The CDR3 nucleotides are TGTGCCAGCCTGATGACTCACGAGCAGTACTTC.

The chain employs TRBV7-2 and TRBJ2-5, with D maybe TRBD2 (6 bases). Germline V gene data show CDR1 as SGHTA and CDR2 as FQGNSA. The CDR3 consists of 14 residues. V was shortened by 0 bases and J by 5 bases, with 10 bases between the two germline ends. The CDR3 coding sequence is TGTGCCAGCAGCTTAGCCACTAGCCGGGAGACCCAGTACTTC. It codes for CASSLATSRETQYF.

This clone was picked up one time. The chain uses TRBV6-4 and TRBJ2-3, with 9 bases that match TRBD2. The CDR3 covers 15 residues. CDR1 MRHNA and CDR2 SNTAGT come from the germline V gene. With V trimmed by 2 bases and J by 2 bases, 2 bases remained unmatched. The CDR3 DNA follows: TGTGCCAGCAGTGACGGGACTAGCCCCACAGATACGCAGTATTTT. This gives the protein CASSDGTSPTDTQYF.

The genes are TRBV7-9 and TRBJ1-1, with TRBD1 as a possible D gene (5 bases). This CDR3 contains 15 residues. Looked up from germline, CDR1 is SEHNR and CDR2 is FQNEAQ (reference sequence). V shed 0 bases and J shed 2 bases, with 10 bases lying between them. CDR3 nucleotide sequence: TGTGCCAGCAGCTTAGCCCAGGGCTACAACACTGAAGCTTTCTTT. It yields the protein CASSLAQGYNTEAFF.

The V gene is TRBV25-1, the J gene TRBJ1-1; D is possibly TRBD1 (6 bases). V lost 11 bases and J 1 base, leaving 17 bases between the germline ends. The CDR3 totals 14 residues. Germline lookup yields CDR1 MGHDK and CDR2 SYGVNS. The DNA for the CDR3 is TGTGCCTCTCAGACAGGACGGAGGAACACTGAAGCTTTCTTT. Amino acid sequence: CASQTGRRNTEAFF.

This chain links TRBV2 with TRBJ1-2; TRBD1 agrees at 8 bases. The V segment lost 4 bases and the J segment 5 bases; nucleotides outside the gene matches: 6. This CDR3 has 14 residues. Germline CDR1 SNHLY, CDR2 FYNNEI. The CDR3: CASSADRGRYGYTF. The DNA of the CDR3 is TGTGCCAGCAGTGCCGACAGGGGAAGGTATGGCTACACCTTC.

The table lists this clone with a few counts. The chain uses TRBV6-1 and TRBJ2-1; TRBD2 is a possible D gene (5 bases). This CDR3 contains 14 residues. The germline V gene encodes CDR1 MNHNS and CDR2 SASEGT. With 7 bases removed from V and 6 bases from J, the gap between germline ends came to 16 bases. The DNA of the CDR3 is TGTGCCAGCAAAGCTTCGGGGTTCCGCAATGAGCAGTTCTTC. Its protein is CASKASGFRNEQFF.

This chain joins TRBV7-2 and TRBJ1-2; no definite D call. Germline lookup yields CDR1 SGHTA and CDR2 FQGNSA. The ends were cut back, 5 bases at V and 8 bases at J, with 12 bases in the middle. There are 12 residues in the CDR3. The CDR3 region has the DNA TGTGCCAGCAGCCCGGGCCCGGGAGGCTACACCTTC. It is translated as CASSPGPGGYTF.

The CDR3: CASSPSGGSYNEQFF. The DNA for the CDR3 is TGTGCCAGCAGCCCTAGCGGGGGTTCCTACAATGAGCAGTTCTTC. The chain has TRBV11-2 and TRBJ2-1; 10 nucleotides line up with TRBD2. The CDR3 sequence is 15 residues long. Germline V gene sequence: CDR1 SGHAT, CDR2 FQNNGV. The trim removed 5 bases at V and 1 base at J, leaving 2 bases unmatched.

DNA of the CDR3: TGTGCCAGCAGGTTTCAGGGGGTCGGGGGCTACACCTTC. Its translation: CASRFQGVGGYTF. This chain connects TRBV27 to TRBJ1-2; 7 positions agree with TRBD1. This CDR3 is built from 13 residues. With 6 bases clipped from V and 8 bases from J, the junction kept 9 bases outside the gene matches. Germline-derived CDR1 and CDR2 are MNHEY and SMNVEV (reference sequence).

The gene calls are TRBV10-3 and TRBJ1-2; D might be TRBD1 (5 bases). V gave up 4 bases and J gave up 4 bases, with 16 bases separating them. This CDR3 spans 15 amino acids. Germline V gene lookup returns CDR1 ENHRY and CDR2 SYGVKD. The CDR3 protein is CAISVGGGSSYGYTF. The CDR3 DNA reads TGTGCCATCAGTGTGGGGGGAGGGAGCAGCTATGGCTACACCTTC.

At least ten counts were recorded for this clone. This CDR3 is also generated by other DNA sequences in the sample. The gene calls are TRBV5-1 and TRBJ2-3; 10 nucleotides line up with TRBD2. The junction had 4 bases not matched to a gene; V was cut back by 3 bases and J by 3 bases. The CDR3 contains 15 residues. The germline CDR1 and CDR2 sequences are SGHRS and YFSETQ. In DNA, the CDR3 is TGCGCCAGCAGCTCTTTAGCGGGAGGAACAGATACGCAGTATTTT. It codes for CASSSLAGGTDTQYF.

This clone turned up a few times. This sequence joins TRBV7-8 and TRBJ2-5; the D gene is possibly TRBD1 (6 bases). V lost 5 bases and J 5 bases, leaving 12 bases between the germline ends. In germline, CDR1 is SGHVS, CDR2 FQNEAQ. The CDR3 covers 13 residues. CDR3 sequence (DNA): TGTGCCAGCAGCCGGCAGGGGACGGAGACCCAGTACTTC. Translation: CASSRQGTETQYF.

This clone has just a few counts. The chain is built from TRBV9 and TRBJ2-2, with 8 bases lining up with TRBD2. Per germline, CDR1 SGDLS and CDR2 YYNGEE. V shed 0 bases and J 4 bases; nucleotides not matched to a gene: 5. CDR3 length: 16 amino acids. CDR3 sequence reads: CASSVEGSGTTGELFF. CDR3 bases: TGTGCCAGCAGCGTAGAGGGTAGCGGGACCACCGGGGAGCTGTTTTTT. Variable domain in full (rest from reference TRBV9 and TRBJ2-2): DSGVTQTPKHLITATGQRVTLRCSPRSGDLSVYWYQQSLDQGLQFLIQYYNGEERAKGNILERFSAQQFPDLHSELNLSSLELGDSALYFCASSVEGSGTTGELFFGEGSRLTVL.

The rearrangement joins TRBV19 to TRBJ1-5; D not resolved. Germline V lookup: CDR1 LNHDA, CDR2 SQIVND (reference sequence). Trimming took off 5 bases at V and 3 bases at J, with 14 bases between the two ends. This CDR3 has 15 amino acids. This chain's CDR3 is CASSSTRAYNQPQHF. In DNA, the CDR3 is TGTGCCAGTAGTTCAACGCGGGCTTACAATCAGCCCCAGCATTTT. Variable domain in full (rest from reference TRBV19 and TRBJ1-5): DGGITQSPKYLFRKEGQNVTLSCEQNLNHDAMYWYRQDPGQGLRLIYYSQIVNDFQKGDIAEGYSVSREKKESFPLTVTSAQKNPTAFYLCASSSTRAYNQPQHFGDGTRLSIL.

This rearrangement joins TRBV28 to TRBJ2-2; 8 positions match TRBD2. The J segment lost 6 bases and the V segment lost 2 bases, leaving 5 bases of the junction unmatched. This CDR3 spans 15 amino acids. Germline V gene sequence: CDR1 MDHEN, CDR2 SYDVKM. The DNA of the CDR3 is TGTGCCAGCAGTTTAATCCGACTAGCGTCCGGGGAGCTGTTTTTT. Translated, it gives CASSLIRLASGELFF.

This chain uses TRBV27 with TRBJ2-3, with no clear D. From germline, CDR1 is MNHEY and CDR2 SMNVEV (reference sequence). This CDR3 has 15 residues. V gave up 5 bases and J gave up 2 bases, with 14 bases separating them. The chain's CDR3 is CASSPSERSTDTQYF. The CDR3 coding sequence is TGTGCCAGCAGTCCCTCAGAGCGCTCCACAGATACGCAGTATTTT.

This chain uses TRBV5-6 with TRBJ1-1; D not certain. CDR1 is SGHDT and CDR2 is YYEEEE in the germline V gene. Trimming removed 0 bases from V and 6 bases from J, with 21 bases in between. There are 17 residues in the CDR3. The CDR3 DNA reads TGTGCCAGCAGCTTGGCTCGGTTTGGCGCAGACTTCCCTGAAGCTTTCTTT. Amino acid sequence: CASSLARFGADFPEAFF. Full variable domain (outside the CDR3, taken from reference TRBV5-6 and TRBJ1-1): DAGVTQSPTHLIKTRGQQVTLRCSPKSGHDTVSWYQQALGQGPQFIFQYYEEEERQRGNFPDRFSGHQFPNYSSELNVNALLLGDSALYLCASSLARFGADFPEAFFGQGTRLTVV.

This rearrangement joins TRBV5-4 to TRBJ2-5, with D maybe TRBD1 (5 bases). The CDR3 runs 14 residues. The germline gives CDR1 SGHNT, CDR2 YYREEE (reference sequence). Trimming pared 5 bases from V and 0 bases from J, leaving 11 bases between. The CDR3 protein is CASSDQGYQETQYF. CDR3 in DNA: TGTGCCAGCAGTGACCAGGGATACCAAGAGACCCAGTACTTC.

The rearrangement uses TRBV7-8 and TRBJ2-2, with 9 nucleotides matching TRBD2. CDR3 length: 17 amino acids. The germline V gene encodes CDR1 SGHVS and CDR2 FQNEAQ. V trimming: 6 bases; J trimming: 5 bases; junction bases outside the gene matches: 13. This CDR3 reads CASRSSGGRARTGELFF. Here the CDR3 DNA reads TGTGCCAGCAGGTCGAGTGGCGGGAGGGCCAGAACCGGGGAGCTGTTTTTT.

The rearrangement joins TRBV18 to TRBJ1-1; 9 bases align to TRBD1. The CDR3 has 14 residues. V lost 4 bases, J lost 5 bases, and 5 bases stayed unmatched. The germline V gene encodes CDR1 KGHSH and CDR2 LQKENI. Here the CDR3 reads CASSRTGGGTEAFF. As DNA, the CDR3 is TGTGCCAGCTCACGCACAGGGGGCGGGACTGAAGCTTTCTTT.

The chain joins TRBV7-2 to TRBJ1-4; unclear D gene. Germline V gives CDR1 SGHTA, CDR2 FQGNSA. The CDR3 spans 14 residues. The V end lost 5 bases, the J end lost 6 bases, and 13 bases lay between the germline ends. CDR3 DNA sequence: TGTGCCAGCAGCCCTATGGTGGCGGATGAAAAACTGTTTTTT. Protein product: CASSPMVADEKLFF.